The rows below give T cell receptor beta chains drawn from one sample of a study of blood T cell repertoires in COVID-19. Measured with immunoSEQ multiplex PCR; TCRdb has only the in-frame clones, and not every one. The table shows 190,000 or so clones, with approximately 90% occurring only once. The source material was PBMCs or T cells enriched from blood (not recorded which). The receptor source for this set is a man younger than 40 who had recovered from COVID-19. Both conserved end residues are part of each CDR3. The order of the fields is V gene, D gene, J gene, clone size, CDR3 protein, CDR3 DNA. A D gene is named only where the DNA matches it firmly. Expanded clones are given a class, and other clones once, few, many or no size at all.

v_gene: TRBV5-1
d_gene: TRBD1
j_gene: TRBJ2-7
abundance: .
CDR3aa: CASSLERQGAGEQYF
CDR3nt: TGCGCCAGCAGCTTGGAGAGACAGGGGGCTGGGGAGCAGTACTTC

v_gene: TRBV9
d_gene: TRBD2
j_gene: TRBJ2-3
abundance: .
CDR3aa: CASSSPGTRNTDTQYF
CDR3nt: TGTGCCAGCAGCTCACCCGGGACTAGAAACACAGATACGCAGTATTTT

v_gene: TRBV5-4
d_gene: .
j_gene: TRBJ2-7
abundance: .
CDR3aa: CASSLFDSVPYEQYF
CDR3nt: TGTGCCAGCAGCTTATTTGACAGCGTACCCTACGAGCAGTACTTC

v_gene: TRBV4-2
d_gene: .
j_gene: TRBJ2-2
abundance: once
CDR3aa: CASSQEFAGELFF
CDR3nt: TGTGCCAGCAGCCAAGAATTCGCCGGGGAGCTGTTTTTT

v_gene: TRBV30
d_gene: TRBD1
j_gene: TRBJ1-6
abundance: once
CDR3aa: CAWATGQGDSPLHF
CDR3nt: TGTGCCTGGGCAACTGGACAGGGGGATTCACCCCTCCACTTT

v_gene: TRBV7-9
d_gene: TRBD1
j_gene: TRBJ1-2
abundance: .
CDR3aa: CASSLEGDRGYGYTF
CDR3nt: TGTGCCAGCAGCTTAGAGGGGGACAGGGGCTATGGCTACACCTTC

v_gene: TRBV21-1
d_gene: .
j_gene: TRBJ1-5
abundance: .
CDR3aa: CASTSGTGDSVDNQPQHF
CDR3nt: TGTGCCAGCACCTCTGGGACAGGGGATTCGGTCGACAATCAGCCCCAGCATTTT

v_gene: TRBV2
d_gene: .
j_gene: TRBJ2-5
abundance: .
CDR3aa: CASSVGTLQETQYF
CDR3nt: TGTGCCAGCAGTGTAGGGACACTACAAGAGACCCAGTACTTC

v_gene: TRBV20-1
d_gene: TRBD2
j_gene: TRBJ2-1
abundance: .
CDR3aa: CSASTGLAGIGIDEQFF
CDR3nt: TGCAGTGCTAGTACGGGACTAGCGGGGATAGGAATCGATGAGCAGTTCTTC

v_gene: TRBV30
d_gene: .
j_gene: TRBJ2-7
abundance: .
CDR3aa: CAWSLGGDYEQYF
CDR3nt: TGTGCCTGGAGTCTAGGGGGGGACTACGAGCAGTACTTC

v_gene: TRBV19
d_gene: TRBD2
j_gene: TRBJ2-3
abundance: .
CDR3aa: CASSMSGGPDTQYF
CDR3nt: TGTGCCAGTAGTATGTCGGGGGGACCAGATACGCAGTATTTT

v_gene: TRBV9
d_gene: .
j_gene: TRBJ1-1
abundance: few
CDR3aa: CASSPWTDNTEAFF
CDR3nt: TGTGCCAGCAGCCCATGGACAGATAACACTGAAGCTTTCTTT

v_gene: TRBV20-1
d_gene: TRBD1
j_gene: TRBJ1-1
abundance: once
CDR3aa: CSANRGTEAFF
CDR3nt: TGCAGTGCTAACAGGGGCACTGAAGCTTTCTTT

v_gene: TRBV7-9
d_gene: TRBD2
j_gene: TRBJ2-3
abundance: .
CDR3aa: CASSLAETSGGASTDTQYF
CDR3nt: TGTGCCAGCAGCTTAGCCGAGACTAGCGGGGGGGCTAGCACAGATACGCAGTATTTT

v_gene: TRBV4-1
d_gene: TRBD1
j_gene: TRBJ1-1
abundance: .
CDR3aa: CASSQGGTGDTEAFF
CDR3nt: TGCGCCAGCAGCCAAGGGGGGACAGGGGACACTGAAGCTTTCTTT

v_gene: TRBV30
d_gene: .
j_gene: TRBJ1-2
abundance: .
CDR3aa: CAWKRNYYGYTF
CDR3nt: TGTGCCTGGAAGAGGAACTACTATGGCTACACCTTC